The 10 T cell receptor beta chains below come from one sample, sequenced in a study of spatial heterogeneity in lung cancer. TCRdb ran MiXCR on the 5' RACE reads and lists one entry per CDR3 protein. The sample gives about 120,000 distinct CDR3 sequences, 9% to 15% of which show up once; around a sixth is in the top ten. Documented time point: blood at routine non-recurrence follow-up after resection. Whole RNA was taken from tumor, nontumor lung or frozen PBMC; it was then sequenced unsorted. Sequencing used PBMCs, obtained at follow-up. The receptors derive from a male donor with early-stage non-small cell lung cancer.

The chain joins TRBV10-1 to TRBJ2-5; TRBD1 agrees at 8 bases. The CDR3 length is 13 residues. V gave up 5 bases and J gave up 5 bases; unmatched junction bases: 4. The germline CDR1 and CDR2 sequences are WNHNN and SYGVQD (reference sequence). The CDR3 protein is CASSKTGGETQYF. CDR3 DNA sequence: TGCGCCAGCAGTAAAACAGGGGGGGAGACCCAGTACTTC.

The V gene is TRBV28, the J gene TRBJ1-1; 9 bases agree with TRBD1. This CDR3 is built from 14 residues. The germline gives CDR1 MDHEN, CDR2 SYDVKM. Trimming cost V 5 bases and J 6 bases; bases outside gene matches: 7. The CDR3 sequence is CASSPPGQGAEAFF. CDR3 DNA: TGTGCCAGCAGTCCACCGGGACAGGGCGCTGAAGCTTTCTTT. The entire variable domain, with the rest obtained from reference TRBV28 and TRBJ1-1, is as follows: DVKVTQSSRYLVKRTGEKVFLECVQDMDHENMFWYRQDPGLGLRLIYFSYDVKMKEKGDIPEGYSVSREKKERFSLILESASTNQTSMYLCASSPPGQGAEAFFGQGTRLTVV.

The chain employs TRBV20-1 and TRBJ1-1, with 7 bases matching TRBD1. The V gene's germline CDR1 is DFQATT and CDR2 SNEGSKA (reference sequence). This CDR3 comprises 14 residues. Unmatched junction bases numbered 11, after V lost 4 bases and J lost 6 bases. CDR3 sequence: CSAMNRQGVAEAFF. The CDR3, as DNA: TGCAGTGCTATGAACAGGCAGGGGGTGGCTGAAGCTTTCTTT.

This clonotype has ten or more counts. The chain employs TRBV5-1 and TRBJ2-1; 7 nucleotides align to TRBD2. V was clipped by 4 bases and J by 1 base; unmatched bases: 5. Germline V gene sequence: CDR1 SGHRS, CDR2 YFSETQ. This CDR3 has 15 residues. The chain's CDR3 is CASSQGGGSYNEQFF. DNA for the CDR3: TGCGCCAGCAGCCAAGGCGGGGGATCCTACAATGAGCAGTTCTTC. The full variable domain, rest sourced from reference TRBV5-1 and TRBJ2-1, is KAGVTQTPRYLIKTRGQQVTLSCSPISGHRSVSWYQQTPGQGLQFLFEYFSETQRNKGNFPGRFSGRQFSNSRSEMNVSTLELGDSALYLCASSQGGGSYNEQFFGPGTRLTVL.

This clonotype was observed many times. V usage is TRBV28 and J usage is TRBJ1-4; no reliable D call. V lost 5 bases and J lost 0, with 4 bases in between. Looked up from germline, CDR1 is MDHEN and CDR2 is SYDVKM. The CDR3 is 13 residues long. In DNA form, the CDR3 reads TGTGCCAGCAGTCACCCAACTAATGAAAAACTGTTTTTT. As protein: CASSHPTNEKLFF.

The CDR3 DNA reads TGTGCCAGCAGCAAAGAGAACAGGGGATGGTCCTACGAGCAGTACTTC. Protein: CASSKENRGWSYEQYF. J is TRBJ2-7 and V is TRBV21-1; the table's D call of TRBD1 was not tested on the DNA. TRBV21-1 is a pseudogene segment. CDR3 length: 16 amino acids.

This chain links TRBV12-3 or TRBV12-4 with TRBJ1-6, with D uncertain. CDR3 length equals 14 residues. With 0 bases removed from V and 5 bases from J, the gap between germline ends came to 5 bases. CDR3 in amino acids: CASSLAANNSPLHF. The CDR3 DNA reads as TGTGCCAGCAGTTTAGCAGCGAATAATTCACCCCTCCACTTT.

The J gene is TRBJ1-2, the V gene TRBV7-2; 10 bases are shared with TRBD1. Germline lookup yields CDR1 SGHTA and CDR2 FQGNSA. The CDR3 sequence is 15 residues long. V was pared by 2 bases and J by 6 bases, with 6 bases of the junction left unmatched. CDR3 amino acids: CASSLRTGGVDGYTF. DNA for the CDR3: TGTGCCAGCAGCTTAAGGACAGGGGGAGTAGATGGCTACACCTTC.

This clonotype was observed a handful of times. This chain links TRBV6-2 or TRBV6-3 with TRBJ1-5; 7 bases map to TRBD1. The J segment lost 3 bases and the V segment lost 6 bases, leaving 8 bases of the junction unmatched. Germline CDR1 is MNHEY and CDR2 is SVGEGT. The CDR3 has 15 amino acids. The chain's CDR3 is CASSRTGDSNQPQHF. Here the CDR3 DNA reads TGTGCCAGCAGCAGGACAGGAGACTCCAATCAGCCCCAGCATTTT.

The rearrangement links TRBV20-1 to TRBJ2-3, with 8 bases fitting TRBD1. This CDR3 has 14 amino acids. With 2 bases clipped from V and 2 bases from J, the junction kept 3 bases outside the gene matches. Germline V gene sequence: CDR1 DFQATT, CDR2 SNEGSKA (reference sequence). The CDR3 region is CSARTGGFTDTQYF. The CDR3 region has the DNA TGCAGTGCTAGAACAGGGGGTTTCACAGATACGCAGTATTTT.